The 18 T cell receptor beta chains below all came from one sample that was sequenced in a study of beta chain features in type 1 diabetes listed by TCRdb under 2018. Library construction relied on the immunoSEQ multiplex PCR assay. The entire isolated RNA was reverse transcribed using the High Capacity cDNA Reverse Transcription Kit, and thus expressed TCRB transcripts were sequenced. TCRdb's version of the immuneACCESS table is confined to in-frame rearrangements and falls short of the full clone set. An unresolved V gene accounts for under half of the shortfall where checked; the remainder is of unknown origin. The sample profile shows about 270,000 clones; about 14% of them were found once. In total, the top ten clones hold more than 0.02% of the sample. Sequenced sample: naive CD4+ T cells from blood. The cell subset or site label of this sample denotes: true naive CD4+ T cells. These receptors originate from a middle-aged woman in good health.

V and J are TRBV18 and TRBJ1-2; D unresolved. The CDR3 runs to 14 residues. With 8 bases removed from V and 8 bases from J, the gap between germline ends came to 21 bases. The germline V gene encodes CDR1 KGHSH and CDR2 LQKENI. As DNA, the CDR3 is TGTGCCAGCACCCCCGAGAGGGTTGCCGTAGGCTACACCTTC. This sequence encodes CASTPERVAVGYTF. The variable domain in full, completed from reference TRBV18 and TRBJ1-2, reads NAGVMQNPRHLVRRRGQEARLRCSPMKGHSHVYWYRQLPEEGLKFMVYLQKENIIDESGMPKERFSAEFPKEGPSILRIQQVVRGDSAAYFCASTPERVAVGYTFGSGTRLTVV.

This clone was observed a few times. This chain uses TRBV5-4 with TRBJ1-2, with a tentative D call TRBD1 (5 bases). Germline V lookup: CDR1 SGHNT, CDR2 YYREEE (reference sequence). The germline V and J ends were trimmed by 4 bases and 6 bases, with 13 bases remaining between them. The CDR3 has 13 residues. CDR3 DNA sequence: TGTGCCAGCAGCGCTCCGGGGGAGGATGGCTACACCTTC. Translating it yields CASSAPGEDGYTF.

V gene TRBV29-1 combines with J gene TRBJ2-5; D is uncertain. The end of the DNA aligns better with TRBJ2-7, so the J call may be wrong. Germline V gene sequence: CDR1 SQVTM, CDR2 ANQGSEA. The CDR3 sequence is 15 residues long. The CDR3 sequence is CSVAFALTPPYEQYF. CDR3 in DNA: TGCAGCGTTGCGTTTGCCTTAACCCCCCCCTACGAGCAGTACTTC.

The table lists this clone with a few counts. The chain is built from TRBV5-1 and TRBJ2-7, with 14 nucleotides matching TRBD2. This CDR3 is built from 15 residues. The V segment lost 4 bases and the J segment 6 bases; nucleotides outside the gene matches: 6. From germline, CDR1 is SGHRS and CDR2 YFSETQ. The CDR3 is CASSGTGTSGSEQYF. CDR3 bases: TGCGCCAGCAGCGGAACCGGGACTAGCGGGAGCGAGCAGTACTTC.

This clone occurred a few times. The V gene is TRBV5-5, the J gene TRBJ2-2; 10 bases fit TRBD1. V trimming: 4 bases; J trimming: 4 bases; junction bases outside the gene matches: 7. The CDR3 loop spans 16 amino acids. CDR1 and CDR2 (germline): SGHKS, YYEKEE (reference sequence). The CDR3 sequence is CASSPDRGLGTGELFF. As DNA, the CDR3 is TGTGCCAGCAGCCCCGACAGGGGGCTGGGCACCGGGGAGCTGTTTTTT.

This chain connects TRBV6-5 to TRBJ2-5; possible D gene TRBD2, 6 bases. V gave up 8 bases and J gave up 1 base, with 14 bases separating them. Germline-derived CDR1 and CDR2 are MNHEY and SVGAGI. The CDR3 has 14 amino acids. The CDR3 sequence is CASSRGSVQETQYF. The CDR3 DNA is TGTGCCAGCTCTCGGGGGTCGGTCCAAGAGACCCAGTACTTC.

This sequence joins TRBV5-1 and TRBJ2-7; 7 bases map to TRBD1. Germline trimming cut 3 bases from V and 3 bases from J; bases unmatched to any gene: 6. The CDR3 has 14 residues. From germline, CDR1 is SGHRS and CDR2 YFSETQ. DNA of the CDR3: TGCGCCAGCAGCTCCAGACAGGGATACTACGAGCAGTACTTC. Protein sequence: CASSSRQGYYEQYF.

CDR3 amino acids: CASSPGGLAGGRNTQYF. The CDR3 DNA reads TGTGCCAGCAGCCCGGGGGGACTAGCGGGGGGGCGTAATACGCAGTATTTT. This chain connects TRBV5-4 to TRBJ2-3; 16 nucleotides match TRBD2. The trim removed 4 bases at V and 7 bases at J, leaving 9 bases unmatched. There are 17 residues in the CDR3. CDR1 is SGHNT, CDR2 YYREEE, per germline (reference sequence). The full variable domain, with the rest looked up from reference TRBV5-4 and TRBJ2-3, is ETGVTQSPTHLIKTRGQQVTLRCSSQSGHNTVSWYQQALGQGPQFIFQYYREEENGRGNFPPRFSGLQFPNYSSELNVNALELDDSALYLCASSPGGLAGGRNTQYFGPGTRLTVL.

This clone has just a few counts. This sequence joins TRBV7-9 and TRBJ2-3, with D maybe TRBD1 (6 bases). Trimming removed 1 base from V and 2 bases from J, with 10 bases in between. The CDR3 covers 15 residues. Germline V CDR1 and CDR2: SEHNR, FQNEAQ (reference sequence). CDR3 sequence reads: CASSLGRTDTDTQYF. DNA of the CDR3: TGTGCCAGCAGCTTAGGAAGGACAGACACAGATACGCAGTATTTT.

The chain links TRBV9 to TRBJ2-1, with TRBD1 matching over 9 bases. CDR1 is SGDLS, CDR2 YYNGEE, per germline. V lost 2 bases and J lost 2; bases outside the gene matches: 2. The CDR3 consists of 15 residues. CDR3 in DNA: TGTGCCAGCAGCGTGGGACAGGGTACCTACAATGAGCAGTTCTTC. It specifies CASSVGQGTYNEQFF. The full variable domain, completed using reference TRBV9 and TRBJ2-1, is DSGVTQTPKHLITATGQRVTLRCSPRSGDLSVYWYQQSLDQGLQFLIQYYNGEERAKGNILERFSAQQFPDLHSELNLSSLELGDSALYFCASSVGQGTYNEQFFGPGTRLTVL.

The chain has TRBV23-1 and TRBJ2-5, with 9 positions matching TRBD1. TRBV23-1 is an ORF; its function is uncertain. V lost 2 bases and J lost 3; bases outside the gene matches: 7. There are 16 residues in the CDR3. CDR3: CASSQGQGPIKETQYF. In nucleotides, the CDR3 is TGCGCCAGCAGTCAAGGACAGGGGCCCATCAAAGAGACCCAGTACTTC.

The V call is TRBV7-2, the J call TRBJ2-3; D is unresolved. The CDR3 spans 13 residues. Trimming pared 4 bases from V and 7 bases from J, leaving 12 bases between. Germline V gene sequence: CDR1 SGHTA, CDR2 FQGNSA. The CDR3 DNA reads as TGTGCCAGCAGCTGGCGAAGAGGAAATACGCAGTATTTT. Amino acids: CASSWRRGNTQYF.

V and J are TRBV6-5 and TRBJ2-7; maybe TRBD2 (5 bases). V shed 5 bases and J shed 6 bases, with 17 bases lying between them. CDR3 length equals 14 residues. Germline values: CDR1 MNHEY, CDR2 SVGAGI. The CDR3 DNA is TGTGCCAGCAGTCCTGGGAGCCGGGCTTCCGAGCAGTACTTC. Translation gives CASSPGSRASEQYF.

This clone was picked up a small number of times. The V call is TRBV12-5, the J call TRBJ1-5, with a weak D call TRBD1 (5 bases). The germline CDR1 and CDR2 sequences are LGHNT and FRNRAP. V lost 6 bases, J lost 0 bases, and 21 bases lay in between. The CDR3 runs to 18 residues. The CDR3 DNA reads as TGTGCTAGTGGGCCCTTGCGGGACGGAACTTATAGCAATCAGCCCCAGCATTTT. Amino acids: CASGPLRDGTYSNQPQHF.

This clone was seen a few times. The chain employs TRBV9 and TRBJ1-1; 7 nucleotides line up with TRBD1. The CDR3 consists of 15 residues. Germline V gene data show CDR1 as SGDLS and CDR2 as YYNGEE. Trimming removed 0 bases from V and 4 bases from J; junction bases left unmatched: 6. In DNA, the CDR3 is TGTGCCAGCAGCGTAGAGCAGACAGGGAGCACTGAAGCTTTCTTT. Its translation: CASSVEQTGSTEAFF.

This clone was found a few times. The V call is TRBV2, the J call TRBJ2-7; D might be TRBD2 (5 bases). V lost 1 base and J lost 3, with 16 bases in between. CDR3 size: 16 residues. Germline loops: CDR1 SNHLY, CDR2 FYNNEI. In nucleotides, the CDR3 is TGTGCCAGCAGTGAAGGGCGGAGGCTGATCCTCTACGAGCAGTACTTC. Protein product: CASSEGRRLILYEQYF.

This clone was seen only once. The chain employs TRBV6-1 and TRBJ2-7, with D maybe TRBD1 (7 bases). Trimming left V 5 bases short and J 6 bases short, with 17 bases between. There are 14 residues in the CDR3. The germline CDR1 and CDR2 sequences are MNHNS and SASEGT. The CDR3 DNA is TGTGCCAGCAGTTCTGGAGGGGGCGGGGTCGAGCAGTACTTC. Translating it yields CASSSGGGGVEQYF.

This clone was seen only a few times. The gene calls are TRBV5-1 and TRBJ1-5; TRBD1 agrees at 9 bases. The CDR3 has 14 amino acids. J lost 7 bases, V lost 0 bases, and 2 bases had no gene match. CDR1 SGHRS and CDR2 YFSETQ come from the germline V gene. CDR3 sequence reads: CASSLATGGQPQHF. The CDR3 bases are TGCGCCAGCAGCTTGGCCACAGGGGGCCAGCCCCAGCATTTT.